This T cell receptor (beta chain) appears in the sequencing data of a study of blood T cell repertoires in COVID-19. In the study overall: Some COVID-19 samples were acute and others convalescent; all came from the United States, Italy and Spain. T cells, B-cell-depleted T cells, or PBMCs provided the cDNA or gDNA that served as material.

Authors' methods: Estimated nucleated cell counts came from reference gene primer amplification. Profiled with immunoSEQ multiplex PCR; TCRdb holds only in-frame clones, not every one. That table gives V, J and clone size, and the DNA gave D and trimming. The sample holds more than 90,000 clones, around nine tenths seen once. V lost 5 bases and J 5 bases, leaving 7 bases between the germline ends. Germline V lookup: CDR1 LNHDA, CDR2 SQIVND (reference sequence). There are 12 residues in the CDR3. This chain uses TRBV19 with TRBJ1-5; D is unclear. Sequencing input: peripheral blood. The TCR sequence derives from a man between 40 and 49 years old with acute or convalescent COVID-19. The CDR3 loop is CASSLLDQPQHF. In DNA, the CDR3 is TGTGCCAGTAGTCTACTGGATCAGCCCCAGCATTTT.